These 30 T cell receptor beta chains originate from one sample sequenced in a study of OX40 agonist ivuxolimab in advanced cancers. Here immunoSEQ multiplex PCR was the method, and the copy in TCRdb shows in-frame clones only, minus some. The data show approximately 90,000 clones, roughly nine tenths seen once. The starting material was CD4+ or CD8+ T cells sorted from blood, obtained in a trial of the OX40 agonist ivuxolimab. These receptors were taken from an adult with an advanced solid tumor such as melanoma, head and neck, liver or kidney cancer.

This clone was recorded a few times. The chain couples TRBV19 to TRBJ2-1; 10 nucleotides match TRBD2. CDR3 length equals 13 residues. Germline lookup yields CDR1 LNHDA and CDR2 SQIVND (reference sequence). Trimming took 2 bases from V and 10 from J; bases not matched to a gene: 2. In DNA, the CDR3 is TGTGCCAGTAGTATACTAGCGGGAGTAGAGCAGTTCTTC. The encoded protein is CASSILAGVEQFF. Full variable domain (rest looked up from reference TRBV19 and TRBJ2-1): DGGITQSPKYLFRKEGQNVTLSCEQNLNHDAMYWYRQDPGQGLRLIYYSQIVNDFQKGDIAEGYSVSREKKESFPLTVTSAQKNPTAFYLCASSILAGVEQFFGPGTRLTVL.

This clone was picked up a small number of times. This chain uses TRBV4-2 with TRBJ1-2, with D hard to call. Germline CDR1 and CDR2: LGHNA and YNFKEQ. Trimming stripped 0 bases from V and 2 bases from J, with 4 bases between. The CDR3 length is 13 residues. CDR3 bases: TGTGCCAGCAGCCAAGATCAAAACTATGGCTACACCTTC. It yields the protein CASSQDQNYGYTF.

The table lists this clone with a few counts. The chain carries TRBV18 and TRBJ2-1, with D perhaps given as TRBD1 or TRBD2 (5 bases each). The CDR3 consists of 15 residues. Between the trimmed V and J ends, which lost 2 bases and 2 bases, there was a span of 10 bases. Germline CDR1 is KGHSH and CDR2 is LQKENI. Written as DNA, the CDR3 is TGTGCCAGCTCACCAGAGGGGTCCCCCTACAATGAGCAGTTCTTC. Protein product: CASSPEGSPYNEQFF.

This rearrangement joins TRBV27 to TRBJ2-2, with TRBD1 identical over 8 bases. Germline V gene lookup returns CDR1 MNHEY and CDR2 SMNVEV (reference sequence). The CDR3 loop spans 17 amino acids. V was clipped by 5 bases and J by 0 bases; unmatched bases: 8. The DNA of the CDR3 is TGTGCCAGCAGTGGGAAATGGGACAGGCCGAACACCGGGGAGCTGTTTTTT. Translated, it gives CASSGKWDRPNTGELFF.

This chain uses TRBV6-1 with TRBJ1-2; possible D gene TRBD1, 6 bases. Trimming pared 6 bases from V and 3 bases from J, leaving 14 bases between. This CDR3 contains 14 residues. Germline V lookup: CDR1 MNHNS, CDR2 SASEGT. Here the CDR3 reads CASRLTGGDYGYTF. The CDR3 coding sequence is TGTGCCAGCAGGTTGACAGGAGGGGACTATGGCTACACCTTC.

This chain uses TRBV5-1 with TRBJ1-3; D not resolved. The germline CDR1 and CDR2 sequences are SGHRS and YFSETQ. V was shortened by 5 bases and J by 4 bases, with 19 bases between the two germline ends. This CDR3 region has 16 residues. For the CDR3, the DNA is TGCGCCAGCAGTCGGTCAGGCGCAGCGGGGGGAAACACCATATATTTT. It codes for CASSRSGAAGGNTIYF.

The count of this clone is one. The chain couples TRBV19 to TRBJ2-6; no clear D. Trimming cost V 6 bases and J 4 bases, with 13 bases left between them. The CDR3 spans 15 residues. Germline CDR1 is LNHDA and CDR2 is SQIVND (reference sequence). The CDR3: CASSQGLSGANVLTF. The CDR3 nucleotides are TGTGCCAGTAGCCAAGGGTTGTCGGGGGCCAACGTCCTGACTTTC.

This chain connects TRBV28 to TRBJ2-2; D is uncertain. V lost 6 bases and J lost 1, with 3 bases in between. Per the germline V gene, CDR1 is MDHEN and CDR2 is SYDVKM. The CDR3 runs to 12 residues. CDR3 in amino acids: CASRVNTGELFF. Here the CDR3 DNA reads TGTGCCAGCAGGGTGAACACCGGGGAGCTGTTTTTT.

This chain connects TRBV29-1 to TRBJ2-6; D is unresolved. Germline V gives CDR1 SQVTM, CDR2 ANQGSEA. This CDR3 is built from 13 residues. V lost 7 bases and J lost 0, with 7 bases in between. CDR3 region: CSGKISGANVLTF. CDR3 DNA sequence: TGCAGCGGAAAGATCTCTGGGGCCAACGTCCTGACTTTC.

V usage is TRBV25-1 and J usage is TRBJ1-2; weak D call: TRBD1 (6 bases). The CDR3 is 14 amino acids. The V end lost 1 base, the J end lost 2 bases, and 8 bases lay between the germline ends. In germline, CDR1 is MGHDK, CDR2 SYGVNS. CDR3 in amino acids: CASSELGGNYGYTF. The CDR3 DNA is TGTGCCAGCAGTGAATTAGGGGGGAACTATGGCTACACCTTC.

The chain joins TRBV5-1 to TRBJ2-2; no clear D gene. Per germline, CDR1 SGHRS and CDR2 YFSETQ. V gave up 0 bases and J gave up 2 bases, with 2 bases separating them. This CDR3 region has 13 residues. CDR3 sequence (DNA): TGCGCCAGCAGCTTGGCAAACACCGGGGAGCTGTTTTTT. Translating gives CASSLANTGELFF.

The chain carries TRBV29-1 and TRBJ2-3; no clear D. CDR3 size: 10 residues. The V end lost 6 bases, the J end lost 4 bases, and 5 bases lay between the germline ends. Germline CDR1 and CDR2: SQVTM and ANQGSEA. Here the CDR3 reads CSVGADTQYF. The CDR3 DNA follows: TGCAGCGTGGGTGCAGATACGCAGTATTTT.

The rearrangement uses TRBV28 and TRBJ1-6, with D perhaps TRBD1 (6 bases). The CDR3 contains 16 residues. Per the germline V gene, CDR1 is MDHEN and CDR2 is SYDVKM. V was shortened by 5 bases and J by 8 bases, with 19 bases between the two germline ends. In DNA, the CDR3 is TGTGCCAGCAGTAAACAACAGGGTAGGACGGATTCACCCCTCCACTTT. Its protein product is CASSKQQGRTDSPLHF. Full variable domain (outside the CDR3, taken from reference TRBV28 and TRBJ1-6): DVKVTQSSRYLVKRTGEKVFLECVQDMDHENMFWYRQDPGLGLRLIYFSYDVKMKEKGDIPEGYSVSREKKERFSLILESASTNQTSMYLCASSKQQGRTDSPLHFGNGTRLTVT.

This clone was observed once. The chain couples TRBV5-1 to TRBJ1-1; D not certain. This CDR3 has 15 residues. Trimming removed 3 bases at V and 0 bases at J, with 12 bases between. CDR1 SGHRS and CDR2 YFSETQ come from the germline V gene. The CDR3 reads CASSSPDRLNTEAFF. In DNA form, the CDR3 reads TGCGCCAGCAGCTCCCCCGACCGACTGAACACTGAAGCTTTCTTT.

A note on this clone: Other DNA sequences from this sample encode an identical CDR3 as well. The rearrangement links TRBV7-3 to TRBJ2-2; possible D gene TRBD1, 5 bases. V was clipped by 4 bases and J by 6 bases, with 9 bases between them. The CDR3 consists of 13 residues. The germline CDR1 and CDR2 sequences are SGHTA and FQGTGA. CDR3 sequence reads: CASSSQGSGELFF. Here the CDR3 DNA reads TGTGCCAGCAGCTCTCAGGGATCCGGGGAGCTGTTTTTT.

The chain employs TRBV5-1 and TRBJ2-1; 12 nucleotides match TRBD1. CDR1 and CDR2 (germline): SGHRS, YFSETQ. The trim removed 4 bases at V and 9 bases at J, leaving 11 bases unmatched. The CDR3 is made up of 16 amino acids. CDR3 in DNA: TGCGCCAGCAGCCCCGGGACAGGGGGCCCTACACTTGAGCAGTTCTTC. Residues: CASSPGTGGPTLEQFF. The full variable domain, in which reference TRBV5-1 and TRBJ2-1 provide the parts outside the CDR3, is KAGVTQTPRYLIKTRGQQVTLSCSPISGHRSVSWYQQTPGQGLQFLFEYFSETQRNKGNFPGRFSGRQFSNSRSEMNVSTLELGDSALYLCASSPGTGGPTLEQFFGPGTRLTVL.

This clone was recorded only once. The CDR3 protein is CAWSVKGARTEAFF. The DNA of the CDR3 is TGTGCCTGGAGTGTAAAGGGGGCAAGGACTGAAGCTTTCTTT. This rearrangement joins TRBV30 to TRBJ1-1; TRBD1 aligns across 7 bases. J was trimmed by 5 bases and V by 0 bases; bases with no gene match: 6. Germline CDR1 and CDR2: GTSNPN and SVGIG (reference sequence). The CDR3 length is 14 residues.

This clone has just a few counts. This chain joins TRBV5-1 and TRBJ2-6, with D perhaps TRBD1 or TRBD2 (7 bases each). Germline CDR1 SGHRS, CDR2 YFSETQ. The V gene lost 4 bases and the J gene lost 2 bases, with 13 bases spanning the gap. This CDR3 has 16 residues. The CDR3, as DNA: TGCGCCAGCAGCGCGGGGGACAGCCCTGGGGCCAACGTCCTGACTTTC. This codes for CASSAGDSPGANVLTF.

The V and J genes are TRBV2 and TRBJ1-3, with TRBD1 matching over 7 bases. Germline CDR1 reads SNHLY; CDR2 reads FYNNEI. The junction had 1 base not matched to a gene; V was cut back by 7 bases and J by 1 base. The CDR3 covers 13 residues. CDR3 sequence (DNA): TGTGCCAGCAAGACAGGGTCTGGAAACACCATATATTTT. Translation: CASKTGSGNTIYF.

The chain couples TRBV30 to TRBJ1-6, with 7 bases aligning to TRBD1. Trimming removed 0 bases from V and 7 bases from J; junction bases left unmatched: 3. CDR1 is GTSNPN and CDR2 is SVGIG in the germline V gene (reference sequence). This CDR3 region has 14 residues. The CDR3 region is CAWSVGGHNSPLHF. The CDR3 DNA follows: TGTGCCTGGAGTGTAGGGGGCCACAATTCACCCCTCCACTTT.

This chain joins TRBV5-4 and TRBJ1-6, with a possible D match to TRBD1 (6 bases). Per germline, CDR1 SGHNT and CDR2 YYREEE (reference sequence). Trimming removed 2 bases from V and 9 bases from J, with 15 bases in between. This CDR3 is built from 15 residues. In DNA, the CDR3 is TGTGCCAGCAGCTTAAGTGGAAGGGGGACTTCACCCCTCCACTTT. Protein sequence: CASSLSGRGTSPLHF.

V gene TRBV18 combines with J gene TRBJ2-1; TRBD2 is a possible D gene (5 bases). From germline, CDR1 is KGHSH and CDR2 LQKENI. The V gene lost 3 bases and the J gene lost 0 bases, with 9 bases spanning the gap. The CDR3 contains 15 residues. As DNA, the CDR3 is TGTGCCAGCTCACCGGAGGTGGGCTCCTACAATGAGCAGTTCTTC. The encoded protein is CASSPEVGSYNEQFF. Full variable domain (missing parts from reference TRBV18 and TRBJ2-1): NAGVMQNPRHLVRRRGQEARLRCSPMKGHSHVYWYRQLPEEGLKFMVYLQKENIIDESGMPKERFSAEFPKEGPSILRIQQVVRGDSAAYFCASSPEVGSYNEQFFGPGTRLTVL.

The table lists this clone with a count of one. The CDR3 DNA is TGTGCCAGCAGTTACGACGGGAATTCACCCCTCCACTTT. It specifies CASSYDGNSPLHF. The chain links TRBV6-6 to TRBJ1-6; D call uncertain. The CDR3 length is 13 residues. The germline CDR1 and CDR2 sequences are MNHNY and SVGAGI (reference sequence). The ends were cut back, 2 bases at V and 7 bases at J, with 6 bases in the middle.

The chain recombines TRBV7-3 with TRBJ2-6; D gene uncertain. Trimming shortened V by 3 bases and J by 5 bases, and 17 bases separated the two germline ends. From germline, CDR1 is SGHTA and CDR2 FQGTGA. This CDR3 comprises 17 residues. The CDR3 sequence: CASSLRTPQSRANVLTF. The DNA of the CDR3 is TGTGCCAGCAGCTTGCGAACCCCACAAAGTCGGGCCAACGTCCTGACTTTC.

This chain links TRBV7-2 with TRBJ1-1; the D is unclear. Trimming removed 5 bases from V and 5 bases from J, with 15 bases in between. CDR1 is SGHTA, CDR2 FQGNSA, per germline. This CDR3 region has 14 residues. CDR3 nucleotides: TGTGCCAGCAGCCCAGGCGGGGTATTAACTGAAGCTTTCTTT. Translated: CASSPGGVLTEAFF. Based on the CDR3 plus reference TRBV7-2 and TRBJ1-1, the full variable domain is GAGVSQSPSNKVTEKGKDVELRCDPISGHTALYWYRQSLGQGLEFLIYFQGNSAPDKSGLPSDRFSAERTGGSVSTLTIQRTQQEDSAVYLCASSPGGVLTEAFFGQGTRLTVV.

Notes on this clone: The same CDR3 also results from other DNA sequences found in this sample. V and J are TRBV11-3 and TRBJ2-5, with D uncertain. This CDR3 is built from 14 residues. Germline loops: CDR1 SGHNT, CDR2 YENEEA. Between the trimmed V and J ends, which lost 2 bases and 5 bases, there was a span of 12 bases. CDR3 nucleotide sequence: TGTGCCAGCAGCTTACTCGGAACAGTCGAGACCCAGTACTTC. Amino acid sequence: CASSLLGTVETQYF. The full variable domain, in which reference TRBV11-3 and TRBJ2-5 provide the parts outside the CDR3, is EAGVVQSPRYKIIEKKQPVAFWCNPISGHNTLYWYLQNLGQGPELLIRYENEEAVDDSQLPKDRFSAERLKGVDSTLKIQPAELGDSAVYLCASSLLGTVETQYFGPGTRLLVL.

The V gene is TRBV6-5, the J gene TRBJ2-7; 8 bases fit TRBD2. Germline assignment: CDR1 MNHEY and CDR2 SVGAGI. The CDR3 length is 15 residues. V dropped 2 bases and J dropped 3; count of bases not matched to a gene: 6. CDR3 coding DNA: TGTGCCAGCAGTTACGCGGGGGGCCGCTACTACGAGCAGTACTTC. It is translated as CASSYAGGRYYEQYF.

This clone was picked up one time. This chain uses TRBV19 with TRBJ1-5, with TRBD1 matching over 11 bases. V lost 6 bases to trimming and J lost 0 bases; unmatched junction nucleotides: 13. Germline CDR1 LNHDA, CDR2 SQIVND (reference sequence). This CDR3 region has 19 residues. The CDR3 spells CASRGRWDRGMYSNQPQHF. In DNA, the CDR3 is TGTGCCAGTAGGGGTAGGTGGGACAGGGGGATGTATAGCAATCAGCCCCAGCATTTT.

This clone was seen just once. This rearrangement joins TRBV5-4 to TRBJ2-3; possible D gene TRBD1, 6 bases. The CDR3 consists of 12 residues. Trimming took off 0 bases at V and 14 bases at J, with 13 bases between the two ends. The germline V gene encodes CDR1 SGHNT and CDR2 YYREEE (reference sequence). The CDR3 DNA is TGTGCCAGCAGCTTGGAAGGGGGATTGGTGTATTTT. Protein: CASSLEGGLVYF.

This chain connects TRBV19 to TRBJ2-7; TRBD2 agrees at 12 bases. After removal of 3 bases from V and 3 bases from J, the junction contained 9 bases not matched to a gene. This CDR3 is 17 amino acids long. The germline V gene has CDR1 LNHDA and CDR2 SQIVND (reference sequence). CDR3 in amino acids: CASSIGTSGSGDYEQYF. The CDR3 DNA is TGTGCCAGTAGTATCGGGACTAGCGGGTCTGGGGACTACGAGCAGTACTTC.